The clone carrying this TCR beta chain was counted a few times. The antigen remains undetermined. The investigators amplified TCR beta CDR3 regions from RNA transcripts. HTBI primers were employed in a first-round RT-PCR of the TCR CDR3. In TCRdb, the multiplex PCR reads were re-called with MiXCR into one record per CDR3 protein. The table includes approximately 600,000 distinct CDR3 sequences, about 20% detected once. CDR3 length equals 14 residues. Germline CDR1 and CDR2: MGHRA and YSYEKL. V lost 3 bases and J lost 3; bases outside the gene matches: 5. Ophthalmopathy in the patients scored at least 3 on Clinical Activity Score and at least 4 on NOSPECS grade, lasting under 3 months. PBMCs were derived from about 10 ml fresh peripheral blood. This sample stems from a study of T cells in Graves' hyperthyroidism and ophthalmopathy. Whole-study findings and limits: Blood samples included most of the expanded thyroid clonotypes exceeding 0.001.

Sequencing used blood. The clonotype comes from a man in his thirties or forties with Graves' ophthalmopathy. The chain links TRBV4-1 to TRBJ2-7; TRBD1 aligns across 7 bases. The CDR3 sequence is CASSQVGTDYEQYF. In nucleotides, the CDR3 is TGCGCCAGCAGCCAGGTAGGGACAGACTACGAGCAGTACTTC.